Listed below are T cell receptor beta chains from one sample, sequenced in a study of vaccination effects on CD4 cells after COVID-19. The antigens these receptors bind are not known. Assay used: immunoSEQ multiplex PCR; TCRdb lists only in-frame clones, some missing. The sample consists of roughly 57,000 clones, more than 65% of them appearing once. The sample was CD4+ T cells from PBMCs cultured with HIV peptides, taken before COVID-19 vaccination. The receptors stem from a human donor who had a prior SARS-CoV-2 infection. The CDR3 runs from the conserved cysteine through the conserved F or W. The order of the fields is J gene, D gene, clone size, V gene, CDR3 protein, CDR3 DNA. The D gene is left open where the match is weak. Clone size is stated in some rows and not others, as once, few, many or a class when expanded.

TRBJ1-1	.	once	TRBV5-1	CASSLAGRENTEAFF	TGCGCCAGCAGCTTGGCTGGCCGCGAGAACACTGAAGCTTTCTTT
TRBJ1-1	.	.	TRBV5-1	CASSRRGAVTEAFF	TGCGCCAGCAGCCGGCGGGGGGCCGTCACTGAAGCTTTCTTT
TRBJ2-3	.	.	TRBV30	CAWSVRISSTDTQYF	TGTGCCTGGAGTGTTCGGATTTCAAGCACAGATACGCAGTATTTT
TRBJ1-5	.	.	TRBV6-5	CASSYSWGSNQPQHF	TGTGCCAGCAGTTACTCGTGGGGGAGCAATCAGCCCCAGCATTTT
TRBJ1-5	.	.	TRBV19	CASSIGLGFDQPQHF	TGTGCCAGTAGTATAGGTCTGGGGTTTGATCAGCCCCAGCATTTT
TRBJ2-1	.	.	TRBV9	CASSVASYNEQFF	TGTGCCAGCAGCGTAGCCTCCTACAATGAGCAGTTCTTC
TRBJ1-2	TRBD1	.	TRBV28	CASSPGGEGVGGYTF	TGTGCCAGCAGCCCAGGGGGGGAAGGTGTGGGTGGCTACACCTTC
TRBJ2-1	TRBD1	.	TRBV19	CASSINGQGSYNEQFF	TGTGCCAGTAGTATAAATGGACAGGGGTCCTACAATGAGCAGTTCTTC
TRBJ1-2	.	.	TRBV18	CASSLSVDYGYTF	TGTGCCAGCTCACTCTCCGTAGACTATGGCTACACCTTC
TRBJ1-1	TRBD1	.	TRBV2	CASSEGGDLGQFQWGTEAFF	TGTGCCAGCAGTGAAGGGGGGGATTTGGGACAGTTCCAATGGGGAACTGAAGCTTTCTTT
TRBJ2-1	TRBD2	.	TRBV19	CASSILAGGYEQFF	TGTGCCAGTAGTATTCTAGCGGGAGGCTATGAGCAGTTCTTC
TRBJ1-4	TRBD1	.	TRBV3-1/TRBV3-2	CASRDTGGGEKLFF	TGTGCCAGCCGAGATACAGGGGGCGGTGAAAAACTGTTTTTT
TRBJ1-1	.	.	TRBV3-1/TRBV3-2	CASSWIDGRTEAFF	TGTGCCAGCAGCTGGATAGATGGGCGCACTGAAGCTTTCTTT
TRBJ1-3	.	few	TRBV19	CASSMGHRKANTIYF	TGTGCCAGTAGTATGGGACACAGGAAAGCAAACACCATATATTTT